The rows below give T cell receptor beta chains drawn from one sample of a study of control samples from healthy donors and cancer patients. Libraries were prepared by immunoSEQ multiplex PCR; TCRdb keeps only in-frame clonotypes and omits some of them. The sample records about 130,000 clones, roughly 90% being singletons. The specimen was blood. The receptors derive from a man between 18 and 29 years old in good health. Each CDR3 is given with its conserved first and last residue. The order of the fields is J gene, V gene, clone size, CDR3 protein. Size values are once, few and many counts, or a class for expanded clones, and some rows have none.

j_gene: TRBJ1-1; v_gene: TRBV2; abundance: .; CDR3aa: CASSQTGLNTEAFF
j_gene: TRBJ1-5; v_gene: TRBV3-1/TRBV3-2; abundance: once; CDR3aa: CASSPADRINQPQHF
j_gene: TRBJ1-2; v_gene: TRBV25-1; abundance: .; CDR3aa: CASSEGGTDYGYTF
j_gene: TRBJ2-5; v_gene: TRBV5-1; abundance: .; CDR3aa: CASSLSPKSLEETQYF
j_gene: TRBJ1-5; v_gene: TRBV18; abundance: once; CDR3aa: CASSHSSNQPQHF
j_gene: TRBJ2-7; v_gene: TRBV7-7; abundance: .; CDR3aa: CASSAGQGTYEQYF
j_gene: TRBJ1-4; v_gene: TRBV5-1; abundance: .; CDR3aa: CASSPPRTGDTNEKLFF
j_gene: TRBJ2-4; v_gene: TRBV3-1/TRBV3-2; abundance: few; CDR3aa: CASSQAPPGEGKNIQYF
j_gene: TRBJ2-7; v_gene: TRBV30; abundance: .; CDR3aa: CAWSVTGGHEQYF
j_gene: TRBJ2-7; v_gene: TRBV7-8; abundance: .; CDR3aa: CASSLDAGGSYEQYF
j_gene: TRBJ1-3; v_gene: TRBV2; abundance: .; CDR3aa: CASRRGRGNTIYF
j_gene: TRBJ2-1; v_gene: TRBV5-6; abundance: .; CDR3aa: CASSLAVNNEQFF
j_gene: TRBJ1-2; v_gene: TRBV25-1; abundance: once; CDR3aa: CASSGTGLSYGYTF
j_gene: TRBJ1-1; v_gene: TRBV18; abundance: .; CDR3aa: CASSPLTENTEAFF
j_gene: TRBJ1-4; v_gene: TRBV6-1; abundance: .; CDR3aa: CASSEFRGARGEKLFF
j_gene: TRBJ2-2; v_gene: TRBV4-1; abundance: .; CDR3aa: CASSQEGVPWSTGELFF
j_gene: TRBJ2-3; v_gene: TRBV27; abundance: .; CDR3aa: CASTLDGPTSTDTQYF
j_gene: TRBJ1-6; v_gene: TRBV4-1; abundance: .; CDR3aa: CASSPWTDNSPLHF
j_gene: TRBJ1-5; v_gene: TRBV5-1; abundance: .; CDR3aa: CASSFGTGNQPQHF
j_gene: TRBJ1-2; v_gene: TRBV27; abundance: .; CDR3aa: CASSSQGAGGYTF
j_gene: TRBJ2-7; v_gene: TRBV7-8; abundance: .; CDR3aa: CASSSLVAYEQYF
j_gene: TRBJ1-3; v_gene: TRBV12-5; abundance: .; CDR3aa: CASGSPQGLGNTIYF
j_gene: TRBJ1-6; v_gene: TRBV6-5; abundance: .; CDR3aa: CASSYEAGGGTSPLHF
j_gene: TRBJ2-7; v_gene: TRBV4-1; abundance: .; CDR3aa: CASSQTSGGSDEQYF
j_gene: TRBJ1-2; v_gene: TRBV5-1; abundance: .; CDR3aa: CASSLGNYGYTF
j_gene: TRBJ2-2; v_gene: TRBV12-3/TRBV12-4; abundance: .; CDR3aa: CASSSQDTGELFF
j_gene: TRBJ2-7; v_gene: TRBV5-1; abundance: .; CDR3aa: CASSGSGTGSYEQYF
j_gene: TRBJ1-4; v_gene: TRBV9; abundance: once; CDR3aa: CASSRTDTNEKLFF
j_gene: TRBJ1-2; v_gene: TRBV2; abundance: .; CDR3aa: CASSGSVYGYTF
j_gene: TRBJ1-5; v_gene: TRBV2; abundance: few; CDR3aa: CASSEGYRGSGNQPQHF
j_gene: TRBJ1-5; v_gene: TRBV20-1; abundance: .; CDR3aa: CSALRPQPQHF
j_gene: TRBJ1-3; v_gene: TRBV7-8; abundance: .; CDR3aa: CASSSGQGAITIYF
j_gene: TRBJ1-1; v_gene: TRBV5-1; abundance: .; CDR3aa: CASSSVGTEAFF
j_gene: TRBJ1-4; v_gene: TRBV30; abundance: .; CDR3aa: CAWSIQSNEKLFF
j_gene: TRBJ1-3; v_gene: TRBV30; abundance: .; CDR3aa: CAWSVGPGGNTIYF
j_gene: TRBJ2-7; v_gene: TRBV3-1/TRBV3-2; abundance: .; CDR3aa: CASTRGVAGARSSYEQYF
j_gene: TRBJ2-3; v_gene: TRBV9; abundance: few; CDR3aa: CASSSRTSGVDTQYF
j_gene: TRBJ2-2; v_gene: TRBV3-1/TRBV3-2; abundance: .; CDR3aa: CASSQGNTGELFF
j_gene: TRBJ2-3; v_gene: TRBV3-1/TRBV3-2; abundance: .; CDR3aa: CASSQGGSGGAVDTQYF
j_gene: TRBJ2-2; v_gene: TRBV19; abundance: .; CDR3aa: CASSIKGTAGELFF